This T cell receptor (beta chain) was sequenced for a study of shared clonotypes between healthy human individuals. A word on this clone: Its antigen remains unknown.

Every contributor of samples was a Caucasian grown-up residing in Nashville, Tennessee. Sequencing was performed with immunoSEQ multiplex PCR; in TCRdb, only in-frame clones are kept and a portion is missing. This table has a few million clones, about 92% appearing once. The V end was cut by 5 bases, the J end by 4 bases, with 18 bases between. Germline CDR1 and CDR2: MNHEY and SMNVEV (reference sequence). The CDR3 runs 15 residues. General study points: Donor clonotype sharing was expected to depend on sequencing depth. Lower generation probabilities were found for non-shared clonotypes than for those shared by all four donors. Investigators collected only blood, and repertoires in tissues likely differ.

This TCR was recovered from a man younger than 35 in good health. Some clones in this sample may be carry-over from other donors' samples. Material for sequencing was naive CD4+ T cells from PBMCs. Described subset: CD45RA+ positively selected. The chain employs TRBV27 and TRBJ2-7; weak D call: TRBD2 (6 bases). Here the CDR3 reads CASSPQRVPPYEQYF. The CDR3 DNA follows: TGTGCCAGCAGTCCTCAGCGGGTACCTCCTTACGAGCAGTACTTC.